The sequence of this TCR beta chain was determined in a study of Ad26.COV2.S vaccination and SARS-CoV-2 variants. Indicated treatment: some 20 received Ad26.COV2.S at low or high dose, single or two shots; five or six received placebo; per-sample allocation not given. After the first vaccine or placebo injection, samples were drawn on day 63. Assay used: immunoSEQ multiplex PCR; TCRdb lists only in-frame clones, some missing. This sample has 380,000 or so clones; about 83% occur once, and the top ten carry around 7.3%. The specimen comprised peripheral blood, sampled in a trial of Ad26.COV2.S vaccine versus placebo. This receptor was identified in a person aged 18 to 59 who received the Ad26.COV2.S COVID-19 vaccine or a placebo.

The CDR3 loop is CASSGGTSGEQFF. The CDR3 DNA is TGTGCCAGCAGCGGGGGGACTAGCGGTGAGCAGTTCTTC. The chain couples TRBV9 to TRBJ2-1; TRBD2 matches 11 bases. Trimming took 3 bases from V and 9 from J; bases not matched to a gene: 2. Germline V gives CDR1 SGDLS, CDR2 YYNGEE. This CDR3 has 13 residues.